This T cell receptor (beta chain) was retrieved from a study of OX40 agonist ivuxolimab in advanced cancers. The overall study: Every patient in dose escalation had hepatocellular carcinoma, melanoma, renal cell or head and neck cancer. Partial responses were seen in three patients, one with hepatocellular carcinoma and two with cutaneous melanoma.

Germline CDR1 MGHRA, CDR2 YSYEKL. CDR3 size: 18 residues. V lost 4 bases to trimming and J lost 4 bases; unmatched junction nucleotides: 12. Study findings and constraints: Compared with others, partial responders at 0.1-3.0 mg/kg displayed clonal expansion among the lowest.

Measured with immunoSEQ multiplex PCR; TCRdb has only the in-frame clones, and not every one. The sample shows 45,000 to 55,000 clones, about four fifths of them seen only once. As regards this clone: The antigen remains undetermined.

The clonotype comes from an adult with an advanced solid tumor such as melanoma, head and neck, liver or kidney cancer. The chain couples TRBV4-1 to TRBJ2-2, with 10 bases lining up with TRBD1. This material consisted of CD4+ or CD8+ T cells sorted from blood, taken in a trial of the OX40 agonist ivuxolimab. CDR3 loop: CASSLNSLWTGGTGELFF. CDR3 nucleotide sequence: TGCGCCAGCAGCCTTAATTCCCTCTGGACAGGGGGCACCGGGGAGCTGTTTTTT.